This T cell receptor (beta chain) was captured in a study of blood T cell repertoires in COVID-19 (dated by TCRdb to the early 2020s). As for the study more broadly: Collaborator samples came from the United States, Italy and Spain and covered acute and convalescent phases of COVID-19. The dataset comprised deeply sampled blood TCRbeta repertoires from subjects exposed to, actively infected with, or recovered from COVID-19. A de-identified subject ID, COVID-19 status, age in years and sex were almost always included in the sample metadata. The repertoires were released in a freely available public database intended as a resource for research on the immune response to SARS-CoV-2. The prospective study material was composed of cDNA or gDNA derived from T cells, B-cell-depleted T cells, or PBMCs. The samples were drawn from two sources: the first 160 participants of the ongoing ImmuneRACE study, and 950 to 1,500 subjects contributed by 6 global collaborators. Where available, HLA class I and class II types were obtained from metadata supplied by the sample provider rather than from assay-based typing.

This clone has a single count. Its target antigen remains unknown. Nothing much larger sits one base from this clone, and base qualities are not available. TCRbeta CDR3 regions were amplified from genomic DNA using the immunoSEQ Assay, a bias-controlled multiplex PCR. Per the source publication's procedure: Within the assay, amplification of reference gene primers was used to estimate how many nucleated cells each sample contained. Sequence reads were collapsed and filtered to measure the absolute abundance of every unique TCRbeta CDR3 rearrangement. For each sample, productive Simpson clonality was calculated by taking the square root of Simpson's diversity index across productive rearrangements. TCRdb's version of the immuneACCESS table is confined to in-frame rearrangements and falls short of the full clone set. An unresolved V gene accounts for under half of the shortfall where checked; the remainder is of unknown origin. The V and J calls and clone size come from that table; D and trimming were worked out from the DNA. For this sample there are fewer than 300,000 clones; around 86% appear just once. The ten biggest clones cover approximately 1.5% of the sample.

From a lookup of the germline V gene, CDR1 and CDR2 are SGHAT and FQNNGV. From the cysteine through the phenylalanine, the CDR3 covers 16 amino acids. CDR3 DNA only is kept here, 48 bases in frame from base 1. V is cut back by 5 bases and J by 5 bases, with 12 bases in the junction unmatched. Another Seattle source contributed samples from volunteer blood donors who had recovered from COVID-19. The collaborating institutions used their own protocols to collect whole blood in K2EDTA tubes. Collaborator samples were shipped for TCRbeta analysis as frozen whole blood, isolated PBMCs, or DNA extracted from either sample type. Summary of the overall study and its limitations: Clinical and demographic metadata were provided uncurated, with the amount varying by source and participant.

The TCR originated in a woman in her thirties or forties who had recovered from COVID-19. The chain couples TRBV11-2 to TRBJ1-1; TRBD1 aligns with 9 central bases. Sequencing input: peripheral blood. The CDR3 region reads CASSLYNPGTGTEAFF. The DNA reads TGTGCCAGCAGCCTATATAACCCAGGGACAGGGACTGAAGCTTTCTTT.